This paragraph reports one T cell receptor beta chain. Its antigen is currently unknown. This record comes from a study of blood T cells in healthy people across ages. V was clipped by 0 bases and J by 7 bases; unmatched bases: 5. CDR3 length equals 14 residues. Germline CDR1 and CDR2: DFQATT and SNEGSKA (reference sequence). Points from the study as a whole: It was the long-lived donors that had more naive CD4+ cells and higher diversity than aged donors.

For the second PCR, which ran for roughly 7 to 11 cycles, a sample-barcoded 5' primer and a J-beta primer mix were used. A minimum of 2.5 million CDR3-containing paired-end reads was obtained for each sample. One entry per CDR3 protein results from TCRdb running MiXCR on the 5' RACE reads. The table lists approximately 820,000 distinct CDR3 sequences, more than 40% of them singletons. Isolation recovered at least 7 million PBMCs from every sample. The TCR sequence derives from a man aged 55 to 70 in good health. The genes are TRBV20-1 and TRBJ2-5; 10 bases align to TRBD1. Sequencing used blood. The CDR3 nucleotides read TGCAGTGCTAGAGATCGGGACAGGGGAGTGACCCAGTACTTC. This translates into CSARDRDRGVTQYF.